This TCR beta chain was documented in a study of blood T cell repertoires in COVID-19. The length of the CDR3 is 13 residues. CDR1 is GTSNPN, CDR2 SVGIG, per germline (reference sequence). V dropped 8 bases and J dropped 3 bases, with 14 bases sitting between them. Sequencing was performed with immunoSEQ multiplex PCR; in TCRdb, only in-frame clones are kept and a portion is missing. The data show 40,000 or so clones, around 81% seen once. This TCR was recovered from a man aged 35-49 years with active or convalescent COVID-19. The chain couples TRBV30 to TRBJ2-1; D is unresolved. The sequenced sample consisted of peripheral blood. The CDR3 loop is CAGSTPNYNEQFF. The DNA for the CDR3 is TGTGCCGGTTCCACCCCTAACTACAATGAGCAGTTCTTC.